Described below is a single TCR beta chain sequence and its context. It has no known antigen specificity. No qualities accompany the bases; no much larger clone lies one base away. The sample belongs to a study of cytomegalovirus exposure and HLA in healthy donors (dated by TCRdb to the late 2010s). Regarding the complete study: An earlier analysis of approximately 640 of the donors reported 250 to 300 Gb of sequence data and 100 million to 130 million unique TCR beta sequences from 150 million to 200 million T cells. Approximately 310 gigabases of sequencing data and around 87 million unique TCR sequences were included in an early release covering around 650 HLA-typed donors. Of the roughly 430 genotyped donors, around 81% fell in the genetic ancestry cluster associated with self-reported Caucasian donors. The aim of the study was to test whether cataloging public T cell receptors could identify signatures of past pathogen exposure. Using immunosequencing, the study profiled T cell repertoires from 500 to 800 subjects and related those repertoires to cytomegalovirus serostatus. Along with the approximately 650-subject first cohort, a separate validation cohort of over a hundred different subjects was used. To predict cytomegalovirus infection status, the study brought together high-throughput TCR immunosequencing, statistical association of individual TCRs with disease status, and machine learning. In a later analysis, previously published TCR beta repertoires from several hundred donors were re-analyzed and high-resolution HLA genotyping was added so that TCR occurrence patterns could be studied. In the later analysis, no new phenotypic data were used to find candidate immune exposures; instead, reliance was placed on TCR beta sequences and their occurrence across donors. In an earlier analysis of about 590 of the donors, high-throughput TCR beta sequencing was used to judge whether each TCR beta V gene segment behaved as functional or pseudogenic. Donor age, sex, ethnicity and CMV serostatus were compiled together with the repertoire data. In a later genetic analysis, genome-wide SNP genotypes for 398 of the 666 donors were used, and that subset was treated as a discovery cohort. Every repertoire in the discovery cohort had been generated on one and the same sequencing platform. HLA typing included class I and class II loci at four-digit resolution. The number of donors typed differed by locus, with roughly 620-630 for A, B, C, DRB1 and DQB1, 522 for DQA1, approximately 570 for DPA1, and some 450 for DPB1. Because of strong linkage in the cohort, roughly 5 DR-DQ haplotypes were treated as single units for association and clustering. Among about 400 genotyped donors of the cohort, an average of roughly 230,000 unique TCR beta nucleotide sequences was sequenced per donor, of which about 18% were non-productive.

The receptor library was made with the immunoSEQ multiplex PCR assay. For the multiplex PCR, a mixture combining 60 forward primers for TCR Vbeta segments and 13 reverse primers for TCR Jbeta segments was used. The CDR3 region of rearranged TCR beta genes was amplified from genomic DNA by a multiplex PCR assay. Amplified TCR beta libraries were sequenced as 87-base-pair reads on the Illumina HiSeq System. Turning to the authors' computational methods: A later analysis counted approximately 84 million unique TCR beta chains across the 670 or so repertoires, and about 10 million of these chains were shared by at least two donors. Raw reads were error-corrected and collapsed into unique sequences by a nearest-neighbor algorithm in which closely related sequences were merged to remove PCR and sequencing errors. Alignment of CDR3 sequences to IMGT reference sequences was used to assign V, D and J gene segments. For a sequence to be retained, a match of at least six nucleotides was required to both a V gene segment and a J gene segment. Rearrangements were classified as productive when the CDR3 lacked stop codons and remained in frame with V and J, and all other rearrangements were classified as non-productive. CDR3 was defined according to IMGT convention as the region running from the second conserved V-encoded cysteine to the conserved J-encoded phenylalanine. The earlier analysis of about 500 of the donors excluded sequences that lacked an unambiguous match to a single V gene segment. In an earlier analysis of approximately 610 of the donors, V segments were called functional above 56.7% productive rearrangements and were called segregating when the between-donor standard deviation exceeded 5%. A statistical classification framework was developed to diagnose cytomegalovirus status using the catalog of TCR beta chain sequences. A later analysis assigned V and J genes by comparing TCR nucleotide sequences with IMGT/GENE-DB human TR gene sequences. In a later analysis, CDR3 sequences and most-parsimonious VDJ recombination scenarios were assigned using the TCRdist pipeline. A later analysis defined each TCR beta chain by its CDR3 amino acid sequence plus V-gene family, and excluded reads lacking a unique V-gene family. To address suspected cross-contamination and a sequencing artifact, a later analysis removed under 600 highly shared, low-generation-probability nucleotide sequences. For each public chain, a later analysis derived a clonal expansion index from normalized ranks of inferred template counts within each repertoire. In a later analysis, generation probabilities were computed with a VDJ recombination model fitted to out-of-frame rearrangements, and the resulting probabilities were checked against IGoR. In a later analysis, hypergeometric tests were used to score TCR-TCR, TCR-HLA and TCR-CMV co-occurrence, with a repertoire-size bias correction applied to TCR pairs. A later analysis estimated false discovery rates by permuting HLA or CMV assignments 20 times. In a later analysis, co-occurring TCRs were grouped using DBSCAN, with TCRdist sequence similarity added in when clustering inside HLA-allele-positive subsets. Co-occurrence clustering excluded repertoires with fewer than 30,000 or more than 120,000 public chains, plus five with anomalous nucleotide sharing. Held by TCRdb, this immuneACCESS table contains in-frame sequences only and omits some clones. Under half of the omission traces to an unresolved V gene where checked; the cause of the rest is unknown. V, J and clone size reflect that table, while D and trimming were determined from the DNA. The sample table holds over 65,000 clones, of which about 76% were seen once. The ten largest make up about 15% of the sample.

Trimming takes 4 bases off V and 6 bases off J; junction bases not matched to a gene: 6. The CDR3 has 14 amino acids, counting the end cysteine and phenylalanine. The DNA shown is the 42-base CDR3, in frame from base 1. The germline V gene gives CDR1 as SNHLY and CDR2 as FYNNEI. The cohort consisted of 666 healthy bone marrow donors. At the time of sampling, all cohort members were nominally healthy, though unrecorded immune exposures were likely present. The donor tested CMV seropositive, placing the donor among the 250 to 350 seropositive members of the cohort. Each donor provided a peripheral blood sample, and peripheral blood mononuclear cells were used for TCR beta sequencing. The Qiagen DNeasy Blood Extraction Kit was used to extract genomic DNA from the blood cell samples. Results and caveats for the whole study, not just this receptor: Correlated functional status among segregating V segments might reflect linkage disequilibrium, but an unknown experimental factor could not be ruled out. The cohort was sequenced for TCR beta chains only, and without alpha or paired-chain data the features that could be detected were limited. According to a later genetic analysis, donors in an Asian-associated ancestry cluster had fewer N-insertions in productive TCRs than the approximately 710-donor mean. In an earlier analysis of roughly 560 of the donors, most TCR beta V segments were observed in productive rearrangements about 87% or about 30% of the time, broadly matching IMGT annotations. The classifier was reported to diagnose cytomegalovirus status with high specificity and sensitivity in both the original and validation cohorts. For the cohort, immune exposure information was limited to CMV serostatus. In a later analysis, TCR association rates were found to vary across HLA loci, with the most associated TCRs seen for DRB1 alleles and the fewest for HLA-C alleles. In a later analysis, most CMV-associated TCR beta chains were found to appear HLA-restricted, with HLA associations seemingly driven largely by CMV exposure. Because counts were too low, roughly 16 rarely observed V segments, including chromosome 9 orphons, were excluded from the earlier analysis of a few hundred of the donors. Because HLA typing was unavailable for some donors at each locus, only the typed subset was used in association tests. According to a later analysis, parvovirus B19, influenza, CMV and Epstein-Barr virus appeared linked to several top co-occurrence clusters. The 87-base-pair reads could not distinguish some IMGT-functional V segments, including TRBV6-2 and TRBV6-3, so those segments were excluded. Three of the identified cytomegalovirus-associated TCR beta chains were confirmed in vitro to be specific for cytomegalovirus antigens. Assigning TCR associations to individual alleles was difficult when HLA alleles, especially DR and DQ, strongly co-occurred. The study gave a list of about 150 TCR beta chains associated with cytomegalovirus. In a later genetic analysis, a missense DCLRE1C variant was associated with V-gene and J-gene trimming of TCR beta chains, and the association was replicated in an independent cohort. The authors suggested that the approach could potentially be extended to other disease states and immunological phenotypes. While some public TCRs were present in many individuals, most TCR sequences turned up only very rarely across donors. A later analysis found that HLA-associated TCR beta chains were more clonally expanded and had lower generation probabilities than equally common non-associated chains. A further reported finding was that TCR beta sequences accurately predicted the HLA-A and HLA-B alleles for most subjects in the first cohort. At a false discovery rate of 0.05, a later analysis linked 15,000 to 20,000 TCR beta sequences to specific HLA alleles. Roughly uniform sequencing depth across donors was assumed in presence/absence analyses, although this assumption may not hold. A cluster of highly shared sequence variants was judged likely to be a technical artifact of the sequencing pipeline.

Sequencing was performed on PBMCs. The chain employs TRBV2 and TRBJ1-1, and TRBD1 aligns with 9 junction nucleotides. The receptor was derived from a woman aged 40 to 50 in good health and CMV-seropositive. The CDR3 has the sequence CASSADRGSAEAFF. The DNA sequence reads TGTGCCAGCAGTGCTGACAGGGGGAGCGCTGAAGCTTTCTTT.